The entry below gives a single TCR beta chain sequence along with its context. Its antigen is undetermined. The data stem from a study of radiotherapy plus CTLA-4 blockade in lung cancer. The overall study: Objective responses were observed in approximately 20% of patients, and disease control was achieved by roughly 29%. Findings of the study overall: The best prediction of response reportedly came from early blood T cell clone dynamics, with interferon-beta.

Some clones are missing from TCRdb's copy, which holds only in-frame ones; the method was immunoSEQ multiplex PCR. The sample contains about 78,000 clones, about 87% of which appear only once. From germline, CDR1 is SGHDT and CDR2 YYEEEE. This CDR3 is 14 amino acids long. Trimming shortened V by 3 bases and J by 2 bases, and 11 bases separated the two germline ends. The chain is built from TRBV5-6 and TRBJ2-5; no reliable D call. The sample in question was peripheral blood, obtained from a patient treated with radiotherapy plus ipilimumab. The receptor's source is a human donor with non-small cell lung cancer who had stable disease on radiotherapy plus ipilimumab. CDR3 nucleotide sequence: TGTGCCAGCAGCTGGGGATCGGAGCAAGAGACCCAGTACTTC. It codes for CASSWGSEQETQYF.